The 5 T cell receptor beta chains in this list originate from one sample, sequenced in a study of cytomegalovirus exposure and HLA in healthy donors. Generated by immunoSEQ multiplex PCR, the TCRdb table keeps only in-frame clones and is missing some. The sample shows about 150,000 clones, just over 85% of them seen only once. Sequencing input: PBMCs. The receptor set was obtained from a human donor in good health.

The chain uses TRBV5-6 and TRBJ2-6; 7 nucleotides line up with TRBD1. The CDR3 runs 17 residues. Germline CDR1 reads SGHDT; CDR2 reads YYEEEE. V shed 4 bases and J 0 bases; nucleotides not matched to a gene: 7. In DNA, the CDR3 is TGTGCCAGCAGCCACGGGACAGTCCCCTCTGGGGCCAACGTCCTGACTTTC. Protein: CASSHGTVPSGANVLTF.

The rearrangement uses TRBV11-1 and TRBJ1-3; 7 bases are shared with TRBD1. From germline, CDR1 is SGHAT and CDR2 FQDESV (reference sequence). The J segment lost 2 bases and the V segment lost 5 bases, leaving 6 bases of the junction unmatched. The CDR3 is 15 residues long. DNA of the CDR3: TGTGCCAGCAGCAGGGACAGAACAACTGGAAACACCATATATTTT. Its protein product is CASSRDRTTGNTIYF.

The gene calls are TRBV6-5 and TRBJ1-1; 7 bases fit TRBD1. V shed 0 bases and J 5 bases; nucleotides not matched to a gene: 9. CDR3 length equals 16 residues. In germline, CDR1 is MNHEY, CDR2 SVGAGI. The CDR3 sequence: CASSYSLLTGRTEAFF. CDR3 nucleotide sequence: TGTGCCAGCAGTTACTCTTTGTTGACAGGGCGGACTGAAGCTTTCTTT.

V and J are TRBV2 and TRBJ2-1; D may be TRBD2 (5 bases). CDR1 is SNHLY and CDR2 is FYNNEI in the germline V gene. The CDR3 is 11 residues long. V lost 7 bases and J lost 7, with 8 bases in between. The CDR3 nucleotides are TGTGCCAGCAAGACGGGAAATGAGCAGTTCTTC. Its translation: CASKTGNEQFF.

This clone has just a few counts. The rearrangement joins TRBV2 to TRBJ2-7, with D possibly TRBD1 on 6 matching bases. V lost 8 bases and J 3 bases, leaving 17 bases between the germline ends. Germline CDR1 reads SNHLY; CDR2 reads FYNNEI. This CDR3 is built from 14 residues. CDR3 residues: CASQNPRGSYEQYF. CDR3 nucleotides: TGTGCCAGCCAAAACCCCAGGGGTAGCTACGAGCAGTACTTC.